A selection of T cell receptor beta chains follows, all from one sample in a study of T-cell memory formation after mild COVID-19. TCRdb recomputed calls from the 5' RACE reads with MiXCR, one row per CDR3 protein. The table has under 450,000 distinct CDR3 sequences, roughly 20% seen once. The sample consisted of PBMCs or a T cell subset sorted from them (not recorded which). These receptors were collected from a man between 18 and 35 years old who had mild COVID-19 (a few samples of this study predate the infection). Cell type and time point are not known. Both conserved end residues are part of each CDR3. D genes are given only for firm matches. Not every row has a clone size; where given, it reads once, few, many or a size class.

d_gene | abundance | j_gene | v_gene | CDR3aa | CDR3nt
TRBD1 | many | TRBJ1-1 | TRBV4-3 | CASSQQGGDTEAFF | TGCGCCAGCAGCCAACAGGGGGGGGACACTGAAGCTTTCTTT
TRBD2 | . | TRBJ2-3 | TRBV5-1 | CASSYPGLAGGPGTDTQYF | TGCGCCAGCAGCTACCCAGGGCTAGCGGGGGGGCCAGGGACAGATACGCAGTATTTT
TRBD1 | . | TRBJ1-2 | TRBV4-1 | CASSQERQGRIDYGYTF | TGCGCCAGCAGCCAAGAGCGACAGGGGCGGATTGACTATGGCTACACCTTC
. | few | TRBJ2-3 | TRBV4-2 | CASSQAADTSTDTQYF | TGTGCCAGCAGCCAAGCTGCGGACACCAGCACAGATACGCAGTATTTT
. | . | TRBJ1-5 | TRBV20-1 | CSAPGGLNNQPQHF | TGCAGTGCCCCCGGCGGGTTGAACAATCAGCCCCAGCATTTT
TRBD2 | few | TRBJ2-3 | TRBV12-3/TRBV12-4 | CASIRSGGGDTQYF | TGTGCCAGCATTCGTAGCGGGGGTGGAGATACGCAGTATTTT
. | . | TRBJ2-5 | TRBV12-3/TRBV12-4 | CASSSPVPGRQETQYF | TGTGCCAGCAGTTCCCCGGTGCCGGGGAGGCAAGAGACCCAGTACTTC
. | . | TRBJ1-1 | TRBV6-2/TRBV6-3 | CASSRKMNTEAFF | TGTGCCAGTTCTAGGAAAATGAACACTGAAGCTTTCTTT
. | few | TRBJ1-2 | TRBV7-9 | CASSLPGLQLANYGYTF | TGTGCCAGCAGTTTGCCGGGACTCCAGTTAGCTAACTATGGCTACACCTTC
TRBD2 | few | TRBJ2-1 | TRBV6-5 | CASSRWRGATFPNEQFF | TGTGCCAGCAGTAGGTGGCGGGGGGCCACCTTCCCCAATGAGCAGTTCTTC